This T cell receptor beta chain was identified in a study of CD8+ T cells in alopecia areata. Concerning this clone: The target antigen is unknown.

Alopecia areata patients had lesional scalp punch biopsies and peripheral blood taken from them. CDR3 length equals 14 residues. V was pared by 5 bases and J by 5 bases, with 14 bases between. The germline V gene has CDR1 SGHTA and CDR2 FQGTGA. Reverse transcribed after extraction, RNA yielded cDNA as the sequencing template. TCRdb keeps only in-frame clones here, not all; method: immunoSEQ multiplex PCR. The sample records fewer than 250,000 clones, about 60% being singletons. Regarding the study as a whole: Among patients, TCR sharing was less clear than in mice, a difference possibly due in part to HLA diversity in the patient population.

Specimen: CD4+ T cells sorted from blood, collected at week 0. The V call is TRBV7-3, the J call TRBJ2-3; D might be TRBD2 (7 bases). This clonotype was obtained from a human donor with alopecia areata. This chain's CDR3 is CASSRTGGRDTQYF. The CDR3 DNA is TGTGCCAGCAGCCGGACGGGGGGCAGAGATACGCAGTATTTT. The whole variable domain, filled in from reference TRBV7-3 and TRBJ2-3, reads GAGVSQTPSNKVTEKGKYVELRCDPISGHTALYWYRQSLGQGPEFLIYFQGTGAADDSGLPNDRFFAVRPEGSVSTLKIQRTERGDSAVYLCASSRTGGRDTQYFGPGTRLTVL.